Listed below are T cell receptor beta chains from one sample, sequenced in a study of PD-L1 blockade in urothelial cancer. The assay was immunoSEQ multiplex PCR, and TCRdb's table has in-frame clones only and misses some. The top ten hold 1.5% to 2% of the sample, which has 25,000 to 30,000 clones, around nine tenths seen once. The sequences come from PBMCs, collected around atezolizumab (anti-PD-L1) treatment. These receptor sequences come from a man aged 45-65 years with urothelial cancer. Each CDR3 is given with its conserved first and last residue. Each record gives: CDR3 protein, CDR3 DNA, V gene, D gene, J gene, clone size. A D gene is named only where the DNA matches it firmly. Size is omitted from some rows. Given values are once, few, many or a class for expanded clones.

CDR3aa: CACSGTGDTGELFF
CDR3nt: TGCGCCTGTTCCGGGACAGGGGACACCGGGGAGCTGTTTTTT
v_gene: TRBV5-1
d_gene: TRBD1
j_gene: TRBJ2-2
abundance: few

CDR3aa: CASSPRQSSGANVLTF
CDR3nt: TGTGCCAGTAGTCCACGACAGAGCTCTGGGGCCAACGTCCTGACTTTC
v_gene: TRBV19
d_gene: -
j_gene: TRBJ2-6
abundance: -

CDR3aa: CASSLGLAGGITDTQYF
CDR3nt: TGTGCCAGCAGCCTAGGACTAGCGGGAGGAATCACAGATACGCAGTATTTT
v_gene: TRBV4-2
d_gene: TRBD2
j_gene: TRBJ2-3
abundance: -

CDR3aa: CASSPDRGLPDTQYF
CDR3nt: TGTGCCAGCAGTCCCGACAGGGGGCTACCAGATACGCAGTATTTT
v_gene: TRBV6-1
d_gene: TRBD1
j_gene: TRBJ2-3
abundance: -

CDR3aa: CSVESGAREQFF
CDR3nt: TGCAGCGTTGAGTCAGGGGCTCGTGAGCAGTTCTTC
v_gene: TRBV29-1
d_gene: -
j_gene: TRBJ2-1
abundance: -

CDR3aa: CASSLRQGGSPLHF
CDR3nt: TGTGCCAGCAGCTTGCGTCAGGGTGGGTCACCCCTCCACTTT
v_gene: TRBV5-6
d_gene: -
j_gene: TRBJ1-6
abundance: few

CDR3aa: CASSQGVGGNTEAFF
CDR3nt: TGTGCCAGCAGCCAAGGGGTAGGGGGGAACACTGAAGCTTTCTTT
v_gene: TRBV14
d_gene: -
j_gene: TRBJ1-1
abundance: -

CDR3aa: CASSVGQGARSPQHF
CDR3nt: TGTGCCAGCAGCGTAGGCCAGGGGGCCCGGTCGCCCCAGCATTTT
v_gene: TRBV9
d_gene: TRBD1
j_gene: TRBJ1-5
abundance: once

CDR3aa: CASSVGSTGASTDTQYF
CDR3nt: TGTGCCAGCAGCGTCGGGTCTACAGGGGCATCCACAGATACGCAGTATTTT
v_gene: TRBV11-3
d_gene: TRBD1
j_gene: TRBJ2-3
abundance: -

CDR3aa: CATSAGSSYEQYF
CDR3nt: TGTGCCACCAGCGCCGGGAGCTCCTACGAGCAGTACTTC
v_gene: TRBV15
d_gene: -
j_gene: TRBJ2-7
abundance: -

CDR3aa: CASSSRTSGSYNEQFF
CDR3nt: TGTGCCAGCAGCTCGCGGACTAGCGGGAGCTACAATGAGCAGTTCTTC
v_gene: TRBV7-2
d_gene: TRBD2
j_gene: TRBJ2-1
abundance: few

CDR3aa: CASSEYGGSNNEQFF
CDR3nt: TGTGCCAGCAGTGAATATGGGGGCTCTAACAATGAGCAGTTCTTC
v_gene: TRBV25-1
d_gene: -
j_gene: TRBJ2-1
abundance: -

CDR3aa: CASSSGSRGPELSGNTIYF
CDR3nt: TGTGCCAGCAGTTCCGGGTCCAGGGGCCCAGAGCTCTCTGGAAACACCATATATTTT
v_gene: TRBV28
d_gene: -
j_gene: TRBJ1-3
abundance: -

CDR3aa: CSVEEAGAETQYF
CDR3nt: TGCAGCGTTGAGGAGGCGGGTGCCGAGACCCAGTACTTC
v_gene: TRBV29-1
d_gene: -
j_gene: TRBJ2-5
abundance: once

CDR3aa: CASTKGVTGRETQYF
CDR3nt: TGTGCCAGCACCAAAGGAGTGACAGGCCGGGAGACCCAGTACTTC
v_gene: TRBV6-5
d_gene: -
j_gene: TRBJ2-5
abundance: -

CDR3aa: CASSPLAGAGEQFF
CDR3nt: TGTGCCAGCTCACCACTAGCGGGGGCGGGTGAGCAGTTCTTC
v_gene: TRBV18
d_gene: TRBD2
j_gene: TRBJ2-1
abundance: -

CDR3aa: CASGGGRETQYF
CDR3nt: TGTGCCAGTGGGGGGGGAAGAGAGACCCAGTACTTC
v_gene: TRBV2
d_gene: TRBD2
j_gene: TRBJ2-5
abundance: -

CDR3aa: CASSTRGFQETQYF
CDR3nt: TGTGCCAGCAGCACCAGGGGATTCCAAGAGACCCAGTACTTC
v_gene: TRBV14
d_gene: -
j_gene: TRBJ2-5
abundance: -

CDR3aa: CASSPGASWEPQHF
CDR3nt: TGTGCCAGCAGCCCTGGGGCTAGTTGGGAGCCCCAGCATTTT
v_gene: TRBV7-9
d_gene: -
j_gene: TRBJ1-5
abundance: -

CDR3aa: CASTRATNTGELFF
CDR3nt: TGTGCCAGTACGCGGGCGACGAACACCGGGGAGCTGTTTTTT
v_gene: TRBV28
d_gene: -
j_gene: TRBJ2-2
abundance: -

CDR3aa: CASRGGTSPTYEQYF
CDR3nt: TGTGCCAGCAGAGGTGGGACTAGTCCAACCTACGAGCAGTACTTC
v_gene: TRBV6-5
d_gene: TRBD2
j_gene: TRBJ2-7
abundance: -